This T cell receptor (beta chain) was recovered during a study of OX40 agonist ivuxolimab in advanced cancers. Points from the study as a whole: Both CD4+ and CD8+ T cell populations in blood had undergone clonal expansion by week 6 at 0.1 to 3.0 mg/kg.

With 0 bases removed from V and 0 bases from J, the gap between germline ends came to 19 bases. CDR1 and CDR2 (germline): SGHRS, YFSETQ. The CDR3 loop spans 18 amino acids. Profiled with immunoSEQ multiplex PCR; TCRdb holds only in-frame clones, not every one. The sample lists 60,000 to 70,000 clones; 87% were seen once. In this sample, this clone turned up a few times. The target antigen is unknown. This sequence was found in an adult with an advanced solid tumor such as melanoma, head and neck, liver or kidney cancer. The sample in question was CD4+ or CD8+ T cells sorted from blood, obtained in a trial of the OX40 agonist ivuxolimab. V usage is TRBV5-1 and J usage is TRBJ2-7, with a tentative D call TRBD2 (5 bases). CDR3 in amino acids: CASSLEPSAGASSYEQYF. DNA for the CDR3: TGCGCCAGCAGCTTGGAGCCATCGGCGGGCGCCAGCTCCTACGAGCAGTACTTC.